These T cell receptor beta chains were read from a single sample in a study of blood T cell repertoires in COVID-19. Assay: immunoSEQ multiplex PCR; the TCRdb copy retains only in-frame clones and omits some. The sample lists around 270,000 clones, about 87% occurring once. Material for sequencing was peripheral blood. These receptor sequences come from a woman between 50 and 59 years old with acute or convalescent COVID-19. Each CDR3 is given with its conserved first and last residue.

v_gene	CDR3aa
TRBV30	CAWSPGATYNEQFF
TRBV15	CATSIQRGSGANVLTF
TRBV7-3	CASSLLGQTDTQYF
TRBV19	CASRHSSSDYEQYF
TRBV6-9	CASKAGDFTGELFF
TRBV5-1	CASSDSYGYTF
TRBV28	CASSSTQVATNEKLFF
TRBV19	CASSRKGQATLTLHF
TRBV3-1/TRBV3-2	CASSQEMGLANEQYF
TRBV28	CASSATGGWNEKLFF
TRBV5-6	CASSLSPNNEQFF
TRBV10-2	CASSELLVDRIHGDEQYF
TRBV28	CASSFGTERNTEAFF
TRBV3-1/TRBV3-2	CASSQERQAGSPLHF
TRBV5-1	CASSLEGYSNQPQHF
TRBV6-5	CASSYSESSKPQHF
TRBV9	CASSRERGGYNEQFF
TRBV6-2/TRBV6-3	CASSYRGLAGNEQFF